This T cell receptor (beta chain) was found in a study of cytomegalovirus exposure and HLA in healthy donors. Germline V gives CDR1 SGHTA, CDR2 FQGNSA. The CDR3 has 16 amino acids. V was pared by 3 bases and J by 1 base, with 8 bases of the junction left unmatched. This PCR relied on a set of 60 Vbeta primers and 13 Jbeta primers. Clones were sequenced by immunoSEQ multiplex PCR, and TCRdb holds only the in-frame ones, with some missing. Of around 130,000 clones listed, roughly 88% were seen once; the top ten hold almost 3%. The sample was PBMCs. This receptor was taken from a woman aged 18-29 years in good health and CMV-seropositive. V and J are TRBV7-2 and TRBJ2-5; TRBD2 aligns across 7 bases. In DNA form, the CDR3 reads TGTGCCAGCAGCTTGGTCGGGGGGAACTTCCAAGAGACCCAGTACTTC. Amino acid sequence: CASSLVGGNFQETQYF.